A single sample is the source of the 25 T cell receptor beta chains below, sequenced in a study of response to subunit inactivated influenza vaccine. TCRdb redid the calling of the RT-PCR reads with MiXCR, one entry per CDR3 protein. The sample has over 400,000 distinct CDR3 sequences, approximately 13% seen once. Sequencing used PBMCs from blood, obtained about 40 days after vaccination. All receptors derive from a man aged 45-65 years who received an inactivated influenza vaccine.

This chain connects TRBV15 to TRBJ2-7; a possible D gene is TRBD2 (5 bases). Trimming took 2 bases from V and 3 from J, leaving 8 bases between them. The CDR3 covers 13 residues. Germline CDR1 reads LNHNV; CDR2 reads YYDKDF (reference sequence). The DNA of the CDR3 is TGTGCCACCAGCAGACTAGCTAACTACGAGCAGTACTTC. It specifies CATSRLANYEQYF.

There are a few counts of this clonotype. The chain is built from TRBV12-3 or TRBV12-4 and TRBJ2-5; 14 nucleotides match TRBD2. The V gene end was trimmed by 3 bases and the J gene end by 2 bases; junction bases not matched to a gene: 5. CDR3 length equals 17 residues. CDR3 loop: CASSLGTSGRGQETQYF. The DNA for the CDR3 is TGTGCCAGCAGTTTGGGGACTAGCGGGAGAGGGCAAGAGACCCAGTACTTC.

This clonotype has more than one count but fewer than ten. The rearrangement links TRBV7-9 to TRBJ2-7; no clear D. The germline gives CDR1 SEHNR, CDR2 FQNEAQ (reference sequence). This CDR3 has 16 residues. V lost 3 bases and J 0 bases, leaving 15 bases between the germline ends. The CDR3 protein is CASSFRDDKSSYEQYF. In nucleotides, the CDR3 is TGTGCCAGCAGCTTCCGTGACGATAAGAGCTCCTACGAGCAGTACTTC.

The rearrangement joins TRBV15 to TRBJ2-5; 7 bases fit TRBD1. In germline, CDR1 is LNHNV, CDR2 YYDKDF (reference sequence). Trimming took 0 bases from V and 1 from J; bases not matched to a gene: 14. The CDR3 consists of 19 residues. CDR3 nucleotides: TGTGCCACCAGCAGAGAGGGGCCGGGCAGGGGGTTAATCCAAGAGACCCAGTACTTC. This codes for CATSREGPGRGLIQETQYF.

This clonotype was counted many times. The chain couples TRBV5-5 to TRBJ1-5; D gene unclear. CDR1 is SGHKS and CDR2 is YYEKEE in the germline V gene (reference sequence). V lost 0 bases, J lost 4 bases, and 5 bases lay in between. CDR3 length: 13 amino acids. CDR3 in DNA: TGTGCCAGCAGCTTGGAGGAAAATCAGCCCCAGCATTTT. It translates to CASSLEENQPQHF.

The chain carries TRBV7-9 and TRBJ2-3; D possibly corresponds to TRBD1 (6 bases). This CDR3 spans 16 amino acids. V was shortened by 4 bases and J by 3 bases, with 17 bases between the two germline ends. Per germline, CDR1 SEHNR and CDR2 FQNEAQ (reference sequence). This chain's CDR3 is CASSSLTGMGTDTQYF. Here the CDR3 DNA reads TGTGCCAGCAGCTCGCTCACAGGGATGGGTACAGATACGCAGTATTTT. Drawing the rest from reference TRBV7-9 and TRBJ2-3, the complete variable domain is DTGVSQNPRHKITKRGQNVTFRCDPISEHNRLYWYRQTLGQGPEFLTYFQNEAQLEKSRLLSDRFSAERPKGSFSTLEIQRTEQGDSAMYLCASSSLTGMGTDTQYFGPGTRLTVL.

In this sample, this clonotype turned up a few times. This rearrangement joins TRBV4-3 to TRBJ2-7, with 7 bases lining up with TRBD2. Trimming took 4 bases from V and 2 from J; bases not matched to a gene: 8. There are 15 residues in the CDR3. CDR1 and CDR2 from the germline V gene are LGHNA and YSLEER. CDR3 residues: CASSPGTNLPYEQYF. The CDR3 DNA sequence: TGCGCCAGCAGCCCCGGGACTAATCTCCCCTACGAGCAGTACTTC.

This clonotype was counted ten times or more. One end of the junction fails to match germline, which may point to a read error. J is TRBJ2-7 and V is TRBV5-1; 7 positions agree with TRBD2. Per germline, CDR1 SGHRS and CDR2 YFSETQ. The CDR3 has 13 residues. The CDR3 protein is CASSLTGGYEQYF. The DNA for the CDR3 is TGTGCCAGCAGTTTAACGGGGGGCTACGAGCAGTACTTC.

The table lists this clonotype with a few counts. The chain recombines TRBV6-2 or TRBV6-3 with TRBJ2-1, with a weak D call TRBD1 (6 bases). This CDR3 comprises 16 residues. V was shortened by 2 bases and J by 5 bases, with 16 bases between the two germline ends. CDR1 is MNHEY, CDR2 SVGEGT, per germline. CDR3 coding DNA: TGTGCCAGCAGTTACCGCCGGGACATGATTAACAATGAGCAGTTCTTC. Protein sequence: CASSYRRDMINNEQFF.

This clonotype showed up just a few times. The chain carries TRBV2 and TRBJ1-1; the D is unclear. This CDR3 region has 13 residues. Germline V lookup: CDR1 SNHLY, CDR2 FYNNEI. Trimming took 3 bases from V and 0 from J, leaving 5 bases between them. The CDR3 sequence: CASSDSLNTEAFF. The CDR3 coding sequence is TGTGCCAGCAGTGATAGTCTGAACACTGAAGCTTTCTTT.

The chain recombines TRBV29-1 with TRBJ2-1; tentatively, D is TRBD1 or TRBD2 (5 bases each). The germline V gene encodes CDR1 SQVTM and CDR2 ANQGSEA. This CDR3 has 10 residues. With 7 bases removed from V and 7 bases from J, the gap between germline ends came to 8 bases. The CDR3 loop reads CSGGKNEQFF. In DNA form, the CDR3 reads TGCAGCGGGGGGAAAAATGAGCAGTTCTTC.

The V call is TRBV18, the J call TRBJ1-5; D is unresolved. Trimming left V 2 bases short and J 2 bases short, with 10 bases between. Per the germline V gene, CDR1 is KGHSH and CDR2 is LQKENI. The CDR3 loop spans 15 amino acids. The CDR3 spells CASSPDAAGNQPQHF. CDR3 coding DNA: TGTGCCAGCTCACCAGACGCCGCTGGCAATCAGCCCCAGCATTTT. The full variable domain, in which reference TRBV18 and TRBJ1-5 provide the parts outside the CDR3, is NAGVMQNPRHLVRRRGQEARLRCSPMKGHSHVYWYRQLPEEGLKFMVYLQKENIIDESGMPKERFSAEFPKEGPSILRIQQVVRGDSAAYFCASSPDAAGNQPQHFGDGTRLSIL.

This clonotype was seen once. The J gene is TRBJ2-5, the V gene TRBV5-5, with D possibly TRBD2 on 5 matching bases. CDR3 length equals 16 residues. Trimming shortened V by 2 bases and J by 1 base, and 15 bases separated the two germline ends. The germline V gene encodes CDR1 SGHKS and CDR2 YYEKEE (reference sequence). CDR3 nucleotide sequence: TGTGCCAGCAGCTTAGGACCCCACGCGGGCCAAGAGACCCAGTACTTC. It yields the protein CASSLGPHAGQETQYF.

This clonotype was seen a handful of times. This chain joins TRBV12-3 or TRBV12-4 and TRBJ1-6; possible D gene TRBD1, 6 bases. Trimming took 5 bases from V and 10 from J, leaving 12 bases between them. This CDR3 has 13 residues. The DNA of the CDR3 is TGTGCCAGCAGTCCGGGACACGGATCACCCCTCCACTTT. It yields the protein CASSPGHGSPLHF.

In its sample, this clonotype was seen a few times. CDR3 sequence (DNA): TGTGCCAGCAGCTTAGGTGGGACTAGTGTAGGGGACCAAGAGACCCAGTACTTC. Translating gives CASSLGGTSVGDQETQYF. This chain joins TRBV11-2 and TRBJ2-5; 8 bases are a match to TRBD2. The CDR3 spans 18 residues. V lost 1 base, J lost 0 bases, and 10 bases stayed unmatched. CDR1 and CDR2 (germline): SGHAT, FQNNGV.

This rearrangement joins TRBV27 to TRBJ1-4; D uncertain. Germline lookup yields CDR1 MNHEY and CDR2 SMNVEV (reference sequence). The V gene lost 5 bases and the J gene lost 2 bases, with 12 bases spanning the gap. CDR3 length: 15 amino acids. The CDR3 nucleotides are TGTGCCAGCAGTCCAGGCGTCTGGACTAATGAAAAACTGTTTTTT. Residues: CASSPGVWTNEKLFF.

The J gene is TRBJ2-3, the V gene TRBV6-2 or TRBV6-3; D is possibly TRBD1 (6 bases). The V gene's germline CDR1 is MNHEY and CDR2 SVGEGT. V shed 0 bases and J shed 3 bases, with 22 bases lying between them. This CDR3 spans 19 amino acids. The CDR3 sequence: CASSYSQGRGLAGTDTQYF. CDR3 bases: TGTGCCAGCAGTTACTCACAGGGAAGGGGGTTAGCAGGAACAGATACGCAGTATTTT.

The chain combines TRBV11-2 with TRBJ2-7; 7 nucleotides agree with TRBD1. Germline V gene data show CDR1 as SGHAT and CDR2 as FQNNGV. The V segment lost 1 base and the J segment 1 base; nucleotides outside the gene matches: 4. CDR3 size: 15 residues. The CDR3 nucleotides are TGTGCCAGCAGCTTAGGACGGGACAGATCCTACGAGCAGTACTTC. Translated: CASSLGRDRSYEQYF. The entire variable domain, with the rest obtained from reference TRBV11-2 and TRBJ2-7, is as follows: EAGVAQSPRYKIIEKRQSVAFWCNPISGHATLYWYQQILGQGPKLLIQFQNNGVVDDSQLPKDRFSAERLKGVDSTLKIQPAKLEDSAVYLCASSLGRDRSYEQYFGPGTRLTVT.

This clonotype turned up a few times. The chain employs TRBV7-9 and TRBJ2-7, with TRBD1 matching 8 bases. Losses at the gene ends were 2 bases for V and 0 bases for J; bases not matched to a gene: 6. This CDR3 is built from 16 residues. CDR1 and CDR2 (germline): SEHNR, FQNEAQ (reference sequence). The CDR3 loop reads CASSLRGTGYSYEQYF. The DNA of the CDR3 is TGTGCCAGCAGCTTAAGGGGGACAGGCTACTCCTACGAGCAGTACTTC.

This CDR3 is CASRGPGSSNGYTF. Here the CDR3 DNA reads TGTGCCAGCAGGGGACCCGGGAGTTCAAATGGCTACACCTTC. The chain joins TRBV28 to TRBJ1-2, with a possible D match to TRBD1 (5 bases). The CDR3 is 14 residues long. Trimming left V 6 bases short and J 6 bases short, with 17 bases between. Per germline, CDR1 MDHEN and CDR2 SYDVKM.

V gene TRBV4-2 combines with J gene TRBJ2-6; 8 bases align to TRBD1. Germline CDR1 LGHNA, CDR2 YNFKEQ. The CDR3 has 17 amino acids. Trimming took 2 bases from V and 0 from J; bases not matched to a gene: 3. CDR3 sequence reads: CASSQTTGGSGANVLTF. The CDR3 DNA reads TGTGCCAGCAGCCAAACTACAGGGGGCTCTGGGGCCAACGTCCTGACTTTC.

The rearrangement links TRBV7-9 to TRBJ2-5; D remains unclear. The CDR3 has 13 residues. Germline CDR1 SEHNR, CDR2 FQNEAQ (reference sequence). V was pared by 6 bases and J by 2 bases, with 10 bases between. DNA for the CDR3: TGTGCCAGCAGTAATGGTCCACAAGAGACCCAGTACTTC. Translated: CASSNGPQETQYF.

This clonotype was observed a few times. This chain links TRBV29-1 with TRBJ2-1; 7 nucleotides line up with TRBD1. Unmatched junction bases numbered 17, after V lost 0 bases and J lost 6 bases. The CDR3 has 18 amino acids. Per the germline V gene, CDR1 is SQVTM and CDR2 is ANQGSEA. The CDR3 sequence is CSVEDPIEDRDLFNEQFF. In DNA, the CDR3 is TGCAGCGTTGAAGATCCGATAGAAGACAGGGACCTTTTCAATGAGCAGTTCTTC.

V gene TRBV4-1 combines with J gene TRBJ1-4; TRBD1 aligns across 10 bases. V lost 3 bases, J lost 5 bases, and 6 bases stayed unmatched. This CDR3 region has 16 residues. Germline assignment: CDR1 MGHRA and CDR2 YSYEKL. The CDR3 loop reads CASSHQDRGSNEKLFF. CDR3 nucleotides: TGCGCCAGCAGCCACCAGGACAGGGGGAGCAATGAAAAACTGTTTTTT.

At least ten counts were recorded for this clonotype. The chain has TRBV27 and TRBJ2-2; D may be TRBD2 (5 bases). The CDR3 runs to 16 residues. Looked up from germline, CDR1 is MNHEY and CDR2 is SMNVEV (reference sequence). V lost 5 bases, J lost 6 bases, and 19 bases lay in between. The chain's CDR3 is CASSPQDAGLAGELFF. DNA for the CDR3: TGTGCCAGCAGTCCCCAGGACGCGGGTTTAGCCGGGGAGCTGTTTTTT.